The 10 T cell receptor beta chains below all came from one sample that was sequenced in a study of T cell responses to AZD1222 COVID-19 vaccine. Clones were read by immunoSEQ multiplex PCR, and TCRdb kept only the in-frame ones, dropping some. The sample carries about 140,000 clones, 91% recorded once. The sequencing here drew on peripheral blood, taken 28 days after the second dose of the MenACWY control vaccine. The source is an adult who received the MenACWY meningococcal vaccine as a control.

This chain joins TRBV24-1 and TRBJ2-3; D may correspond to TRBD1 or TRBD2 (5 bases each). Trimming removed 4 bases at V and 4 bases at J, with 17 bases between. CDR1 and CDR2 from the germline V gene are KGHDR and SFDVKD. This CDR3 has 16 amino acids. The CDR3 nucleotides are TGTGCCACCAGTGACCCCGGGGCCGTAGGGGCAGATACGCAGTATTTT. This codes for CATSDPGAVGADTQYF.

This clone appeared a single time. V is TRBV18 and J is TRBJ2-5; D unresolved. CDR1 is KGHSH, CDR2 LQKENI, per germline. V lost 3 bases, J lost 6 bases, and 8 bases lay in between. The CDR3 sequence is 12 residues long. Written as DNA, the CDR3 is TGTGCCAGCTCACCGGGTATAAAGACCCAGTACTTC. Protein sequence: CASSPGIKTQYF.

The chain combines TRBV30 with TRBJ1-1, with TRBD1 as a possible D gene (6 bases). Germline CDR1 is GTSNPN and CDR2 is SVGIG (reference sequence). The CDR3 spans 14 residues. V lost 3 bases and J lost 4, with 15 bases in between. Here the CDR3 reads CAWRGGISSTEAFF. The CDR3 DNA is TGTGCCTGGAGGGGGGGCATCAGCTCCACTGAAGCTTTCTTT.

The chain couples TRBV10-3 to TRBJ2-7; no clear D gene. The V gene's germline CDR1 is ENHRY and CDR2 SYGVKD. This CDR3 is built from 14 residues. The V end lost 0 bases, the J end lost 3 bases, and 9 bases lay between the germline ends. The CDR3 region is CAISESDGHYEQYF. CDR3 nucleotide sequence: TGTGCCATCAGTGAGTCGGACGGGCACTACGAGCAGTACTTC.

A single count supports this clone. The genes are TRBV28 and TRBJ1-6; D call uncertain. The CDR3 extends over 14 amino acids. Germline V CDR1 and CDR2: MDHEN, SYDVKM. The ends were cut back, 6 bases at V and 3 bases at J, with 9 bases in the middle. The CDR3 reads CASRPTDYNSPLHF. For the CDR3, the DNA is TGTGCCAGCAGGCCTACCGACTATAATTCACCCCTCCACTTT.

This sequence joins TRBV11-3 and TRBJ1-2; D may be TRBD1 (5 bases). V dropped 5 bases and J dropped 7 bases, with 26 bases sitting between them. CDR1 is SGHNT and CDR2 is YENEEA in the germline V gene. This CDR3 region has 17 residues. The CDR3 DNA reads TGTGCCAGCAGCCACCGCAGGGTGGGACCTAGAATCCGTGGCTACACCTTC. Amino acid sequence: CASSHRRVGPRIRGYTF.

This rearrangement joins TRBV15 to TRBJ1-5, with D unclear. V lost 3 bases and J lost 5, with 14 bases in between. The CDR3 has 15 residues. Germline V gives CDR1 LNHNV, CDR2 YYDKDF (reference sequence). CDR3 residues: CATSSRNDKDQPQHF. CDR3 DNA: TGTGCCACCAGCAGCAGAAACGACAAGGATCAGCCCCAGCATTTT.

The chain uses TRBV5-1 and TRBJ2-5; D ambiguous. The CDR3 spans 14 residues. Germline CDR1 SGHRS, CDR2 YFSETQ. The V and J ends lost 3 bases and 4 bases respectively, with 13 bases between them. CDR3: CASSSGMGRETQYF. The DNA of the CDR3 is TGCGCCAGCAGCTCAGGCATGGGCCGAGAGACCCAGTACTTC.

V usage is TRBV11-3 and J usage is TRBJ2-7; D may match TRBD1 or TRBD2 (6 bases each). This CDR3 region has 16 residues. Looked up from germline, CDR1 is SGHNT and CDR2 is YENEEA. Trimming cost V 5 bases and J 0 bases, with 17 bases left between them. The CDR3 sequence: CASSPGGTHSSYEQYF. DNA for the CDR3: TGTGCCAGCAGCCCAGGCGGGACACACAGCTCCTACGAGCAGTACTTC. Based on the CDR3 plus reference TRBV11-3 and TRBJ2-7, the full variable domain is EAGVVQSPRYKIIEKKQPVAFWCNPISGHNTLYWYLQNLGQGPELLIRYENEEAVDDSQLPKDRFSAERLKGVDSTLKIQPAELGDSAVYLCASSPGGTHSSYEQYFGPGTRLTVT.

The chain combines TRBV9 with TRBJ2-1; TRBD2 agrees at 11 bases. V was pared by 0 bases and J by 0 bases, with 5 bases of the junction left unmatched. Germline CDR1 SGDLS, CDR2 YYNGEE. The CDR3 has 18 amino acids. The CDR3 bases are TGTGCCAGCAGCGTAGTGTCTAGCGGGAGGATCTCCTACAATGAGCAGTTCTTC. Its protein is CASSVVSSGRISYNEQFF.